This T cell receptor (beta chain) was sequenced during a study of blood T cells in healthy people across ages. Notes on this clonotype: Its antigen is not known.

Each donor gave around 9.3 milliliters of peripheral blood. Study results and limitations: Per million T cells, TCR beta diversity dropped roughly linearly as age increased.

With a J-beta primer mix and a sample-barcoded 5' primer, a second PCR ran 7 to 11 cycles. Sequencing recovered at least 2.5 million CDR3-containing paired-end reads from each sample. Via MiXCR, TCRdb re-called the 5' RACE reads, giving one row per CDR3 protein. The sample contains under 1,000,000 distinct CDR3 sequences, about half of which appear only once. V was trimmed by 5 bases and J by 2 bases, leaving 15 bases between them. CDR1 and CDR2 from the germline V gene are MNHEY and SVGAGI. The CDR3 consists of 15 residues. This TCR derives from a man older than 75 in good health. Sequenced: blood. The gene calls are TRBV6-5 and TRBJ1-1, with a possible D match to TRBD1 (5 bases). The CDR3 region is CASSPFGGANTEAFF. In nucleotides, the CDR3 is TGTGCCAGCAGTCCATTCGGGGGAGCCAACACTGAAGCTTTCTTT.